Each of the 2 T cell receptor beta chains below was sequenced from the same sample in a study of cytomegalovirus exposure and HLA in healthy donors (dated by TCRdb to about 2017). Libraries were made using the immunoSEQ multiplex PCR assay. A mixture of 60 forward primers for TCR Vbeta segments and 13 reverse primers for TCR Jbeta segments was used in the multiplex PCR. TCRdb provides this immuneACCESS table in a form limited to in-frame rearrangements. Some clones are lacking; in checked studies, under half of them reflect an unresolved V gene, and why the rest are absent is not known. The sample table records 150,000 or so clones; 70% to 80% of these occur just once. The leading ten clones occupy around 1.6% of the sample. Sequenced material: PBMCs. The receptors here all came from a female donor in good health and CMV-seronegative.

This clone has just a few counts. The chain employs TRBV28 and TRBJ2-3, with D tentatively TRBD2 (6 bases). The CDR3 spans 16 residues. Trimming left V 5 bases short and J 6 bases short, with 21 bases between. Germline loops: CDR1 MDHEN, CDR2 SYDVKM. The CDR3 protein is CASSGRDWIAHDTQYF. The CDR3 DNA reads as TGTGCCAGCAGTGGACGGGACTGGATAGCTCATGATACGCAGTATTTT.

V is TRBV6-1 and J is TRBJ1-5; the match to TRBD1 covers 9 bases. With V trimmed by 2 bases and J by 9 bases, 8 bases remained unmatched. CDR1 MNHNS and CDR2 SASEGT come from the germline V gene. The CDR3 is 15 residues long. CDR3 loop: CASSEIGTGYGPQHF. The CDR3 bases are TGTGCCAGCAGTGAAATCGGGACAGGGTATGGGCCCCAGCATTTT.